This TCR beta chain came from a study of CD8 T cells in ankylosing spondylitis. Study conclusions and caveats: It appeared that ankylosing spondylitis blood was characterized by a TCR beta motif of under ten highly homologous variants. Disease-linked clones were CD8+ and relatively rare in peripheral blood. Earlier reports found some motif variants in synovial fluid and blood in reactive arthritis.

Quantitative 5'-RACE with molecular barcodes was used to make the TCR beta libraries. TCRdb re-analysed the 5' RACE reads in MiXCR, keeping a single row per CDR3 protein. The data hold about 240,000 distinct CDR3 sequences, with approximately 9% observed a single time. This clonotype was seen a handful of times. Its antigen is as yet unknown. The CDR3 is 11 residues long. Germline CDR1 GTSNPN, CDR2 SVGIG (reference sequence). The germline V and J ends were trimmed by 2 bases and 4 bases, with 6 bases remaining between them. The receptor's source is a male donor with ankylosing spondylitis or in good health (not recorded which). The sample was blood, either unsorted or a sorted T cell fraction (not recorded which). The gene calls are TRBV30 and TRBJ2-7; no firm D call. The CDR3 here is CAWSPAYEQYF. CDR3 nucleotides: TGTGCCTGGAGTCCAGCATACGAGCAGTACTTC.